What follows describes a single T cell receptor (beta chain). As processed by the authors: Amplification of reference gene primers was used by the study to estimate nucleated cell counts. Profiling relied on immunoSEQ multiplex PCR, and the TCRdb table lists in-frame clones only, not all of them. The V and J calls and clone size were taken over from that table, and D and trimming were inferred from the DNA. The sample records tens of thousands of clones, 85% to 90% being singletons. This record belongs to a study of blood T cell repertoires in COVID-19. Study summary: Sample material is recorded as cDNA or gDNA derived from T cells, B-cell-depleted T cells, or PBMCs.

Germline CDR1 LGHNA, CDR2 YNFKEQ. The CDR3 contains 13 residues. V was clipped by 3 bases and J by 4 bases; unmatched bases: 2. The chain uses TRBV4-2 and TRBJ1-2; TRBD1 matches at 7 bases. Sequenced: peripheral blood. The receptor was isolated from an elderly man with acute or convalescent COVID-19. The DNA of the CDR3 is TGTGCCAGCAGCCAGGGACAGACCTATGGCTACACCTTC. It encodes CASSQGQTYGYTF.